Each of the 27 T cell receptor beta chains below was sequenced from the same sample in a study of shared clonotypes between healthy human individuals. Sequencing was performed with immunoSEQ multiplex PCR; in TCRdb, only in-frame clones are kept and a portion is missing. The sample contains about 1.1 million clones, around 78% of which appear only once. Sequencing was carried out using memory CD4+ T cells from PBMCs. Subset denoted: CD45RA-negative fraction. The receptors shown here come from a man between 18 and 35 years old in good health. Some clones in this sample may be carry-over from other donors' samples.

The CDR3 sequence: CASSGLAAYNEQFF. The CDR3 DNA reads as TGTGCCAGCAGCGGACTAGCGGCCTACAATGAGCAGTTCTTC. V gene TRBV5-4 combines with J gene TRBJ2-1; 10 bases are shared with TRBD2. V gave up 4 bases and J gave up 2 bases; unmatched junction bases: 0. The CDR3 length is 14 residues. The germline CDR1 and CDR2 sequences are SGHNT and YYREEE (reference sequence).

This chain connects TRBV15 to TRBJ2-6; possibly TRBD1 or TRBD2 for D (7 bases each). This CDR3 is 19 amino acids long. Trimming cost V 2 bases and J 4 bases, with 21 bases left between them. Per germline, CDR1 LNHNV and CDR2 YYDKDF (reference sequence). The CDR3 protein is CATSRPPGRGGQGANVLTF. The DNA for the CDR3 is TGTGCCACCAGCAGACCTCCGGGCAGGGGGGGCCAAGGGGCCAACGTCCTGACTTTC.

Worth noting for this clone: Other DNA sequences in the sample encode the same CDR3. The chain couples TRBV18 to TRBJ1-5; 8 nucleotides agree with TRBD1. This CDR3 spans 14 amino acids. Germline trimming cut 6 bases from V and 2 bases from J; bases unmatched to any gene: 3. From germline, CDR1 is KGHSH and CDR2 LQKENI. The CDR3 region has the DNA TGTGCCAGCTCTCCGGGACAGGGCAATCAGCCCCAGCATTTT. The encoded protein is CASSPGQGNQPQHF.

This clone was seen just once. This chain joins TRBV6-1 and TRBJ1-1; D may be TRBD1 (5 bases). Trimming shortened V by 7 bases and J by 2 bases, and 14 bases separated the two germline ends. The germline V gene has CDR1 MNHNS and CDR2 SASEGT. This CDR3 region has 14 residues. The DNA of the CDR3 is TGTGCCAGCACCCTCCAGGGTTTTAACACTGAAGCTTTCTTT. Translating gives CASTLQGFNTEAFF.

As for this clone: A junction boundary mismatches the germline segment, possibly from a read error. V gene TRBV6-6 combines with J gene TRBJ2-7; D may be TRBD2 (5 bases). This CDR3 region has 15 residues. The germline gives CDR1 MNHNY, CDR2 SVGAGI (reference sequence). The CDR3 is CASSLRPLASSEQYF. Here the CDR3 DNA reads TGTGCCAGCAGTTTGAGGCCCCTAGCCTCCTCCGAGCAGTACTTC.

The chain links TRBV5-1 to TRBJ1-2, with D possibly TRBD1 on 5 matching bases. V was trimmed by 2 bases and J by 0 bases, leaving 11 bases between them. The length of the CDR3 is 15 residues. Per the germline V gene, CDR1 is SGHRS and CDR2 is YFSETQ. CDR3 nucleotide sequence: TGCGCCAGCAGCTTCTCCGGGACGGCTAACTATGGCTACACCTTC. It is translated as CASSFSGTANYGYTF.

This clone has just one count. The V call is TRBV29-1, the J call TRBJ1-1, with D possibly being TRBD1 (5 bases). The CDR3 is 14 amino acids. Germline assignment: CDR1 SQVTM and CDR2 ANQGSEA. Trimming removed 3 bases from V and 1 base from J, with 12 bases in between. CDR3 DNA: TGCAGCGTTGACGTACCGGGGACGAACACTGAAGCTTTCTTT. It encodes CSVDVPGTNTEAFF.

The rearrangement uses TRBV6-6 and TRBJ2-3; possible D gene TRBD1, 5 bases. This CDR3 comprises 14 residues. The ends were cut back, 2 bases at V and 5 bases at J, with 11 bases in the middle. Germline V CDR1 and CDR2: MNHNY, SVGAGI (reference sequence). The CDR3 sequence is CASSYGARVDTQYF. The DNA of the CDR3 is TGTGCCAGCAGTTACGGGGCCCGGGTAGATACGCAGTATTTT.

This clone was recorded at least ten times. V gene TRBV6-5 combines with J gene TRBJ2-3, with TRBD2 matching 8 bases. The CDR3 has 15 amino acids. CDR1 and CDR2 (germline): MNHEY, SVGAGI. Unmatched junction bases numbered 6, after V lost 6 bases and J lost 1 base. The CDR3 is CASSQSGRGTDTQYF. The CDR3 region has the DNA TGTGCCAGCAGCCAAAGCGGGAGAGGCACAGATACGCAGTATTTT.

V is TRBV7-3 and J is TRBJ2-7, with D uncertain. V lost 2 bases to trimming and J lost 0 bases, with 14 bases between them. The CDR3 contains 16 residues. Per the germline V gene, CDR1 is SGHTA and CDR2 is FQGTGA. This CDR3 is CASSLSPLTSSYEQYF. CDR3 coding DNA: TGTGCCAGCAGCTTATCCCCTTTGACCAGCTCCTACGAGCAGTACTTC.

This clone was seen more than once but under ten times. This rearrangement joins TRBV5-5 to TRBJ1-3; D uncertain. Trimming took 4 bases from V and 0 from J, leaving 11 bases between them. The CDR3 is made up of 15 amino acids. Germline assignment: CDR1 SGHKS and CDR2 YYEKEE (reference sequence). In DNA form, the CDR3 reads TGTGCCAGCAGCCCTGGACGGTCCTCTGGAAACACCATATATTTT. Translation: CASSPGRSSGNTIYF.

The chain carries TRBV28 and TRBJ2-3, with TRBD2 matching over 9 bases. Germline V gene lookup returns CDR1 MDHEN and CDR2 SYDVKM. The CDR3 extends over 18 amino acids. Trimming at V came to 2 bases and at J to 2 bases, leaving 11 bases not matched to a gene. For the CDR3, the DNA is TGTGCCAGCAGTTTAAACAGGATGGGACTAGCTGACACAGATACGCAGTATTTT. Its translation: CASSLNRMGLADTDTQYF.

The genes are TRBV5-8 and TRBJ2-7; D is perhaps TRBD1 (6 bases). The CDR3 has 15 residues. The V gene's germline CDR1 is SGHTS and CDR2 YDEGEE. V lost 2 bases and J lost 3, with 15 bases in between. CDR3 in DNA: TGTGCCAGCAGCTTTCGGCAGGGGTTATACTACGAGCAGTACTTC. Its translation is CASSFRQGLYYEQYF.

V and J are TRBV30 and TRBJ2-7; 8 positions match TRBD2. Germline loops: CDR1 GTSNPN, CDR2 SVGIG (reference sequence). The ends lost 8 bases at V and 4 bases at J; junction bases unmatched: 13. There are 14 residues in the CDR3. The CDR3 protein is CAGSGGTTRYEQYF. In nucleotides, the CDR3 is TGTGCCGGATCGGGGGGGACTACACGATACGAGCAGTACTTC.

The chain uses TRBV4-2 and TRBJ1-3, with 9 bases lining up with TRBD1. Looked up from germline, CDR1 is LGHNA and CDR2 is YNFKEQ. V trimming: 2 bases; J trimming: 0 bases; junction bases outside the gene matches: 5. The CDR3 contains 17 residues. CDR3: CASSQRDRVGSGNTIYF. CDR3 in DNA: TGTGCCAGCAGCCAACGGGACAGGGTGGGCTCTGGAAACACCATATATTTT.

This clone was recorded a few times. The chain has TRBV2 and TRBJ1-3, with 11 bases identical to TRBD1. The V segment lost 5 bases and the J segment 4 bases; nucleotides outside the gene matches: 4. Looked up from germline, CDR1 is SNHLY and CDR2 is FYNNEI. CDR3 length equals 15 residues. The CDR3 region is CASSKDRGQGNTIYF. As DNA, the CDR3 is TGTGCCAGCAGTAAGGACAGGGGGCAAGGAAACACCATATATTTT. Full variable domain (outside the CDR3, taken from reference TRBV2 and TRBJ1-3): EPEVTQTPSHQVTQMGQEVILRCVPISNHLYFYWYRQILGQKVEFLVSFYNNEISEKSEIFDDQFSVERPDGSNFTLKIRSTKLEDSAMYFCASSKDRGQGNTIYFGEGSWLTVV.

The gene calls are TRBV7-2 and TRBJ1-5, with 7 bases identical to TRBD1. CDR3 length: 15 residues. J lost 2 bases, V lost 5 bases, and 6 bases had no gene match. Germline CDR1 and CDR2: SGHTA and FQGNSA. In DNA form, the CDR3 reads TGTGCCAGCAGCCCACGGACAGGTGGCAATCAGCCCCAGCATTTT. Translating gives CASSPRTGGNQPQHF.

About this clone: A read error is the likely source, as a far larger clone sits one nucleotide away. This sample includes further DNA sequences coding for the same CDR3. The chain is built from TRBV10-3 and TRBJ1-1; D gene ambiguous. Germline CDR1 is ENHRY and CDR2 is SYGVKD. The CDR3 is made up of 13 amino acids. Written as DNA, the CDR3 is TGTGCCACCGGACGGAATTTGAACACTGAGGCTTTCTTT. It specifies CATGRNLNTEAFF.

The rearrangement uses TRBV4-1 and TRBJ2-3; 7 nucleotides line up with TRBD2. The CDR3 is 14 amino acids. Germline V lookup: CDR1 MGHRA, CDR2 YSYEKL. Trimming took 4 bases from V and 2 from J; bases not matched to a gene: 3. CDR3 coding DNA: TGCGCCAGCAGCCCGAAGCGGGACACAGATACGCAGTATTTT. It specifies CASSPKRDTDTQYF.

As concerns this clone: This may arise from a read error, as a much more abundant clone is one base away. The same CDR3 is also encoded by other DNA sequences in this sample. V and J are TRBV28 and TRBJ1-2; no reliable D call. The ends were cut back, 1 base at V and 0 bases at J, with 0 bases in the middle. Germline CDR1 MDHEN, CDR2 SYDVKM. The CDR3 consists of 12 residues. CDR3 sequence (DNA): TGTGCCAGCAGTTTATCTAACTATGGCTACACCTTC. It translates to CASSLSNYGYTF.

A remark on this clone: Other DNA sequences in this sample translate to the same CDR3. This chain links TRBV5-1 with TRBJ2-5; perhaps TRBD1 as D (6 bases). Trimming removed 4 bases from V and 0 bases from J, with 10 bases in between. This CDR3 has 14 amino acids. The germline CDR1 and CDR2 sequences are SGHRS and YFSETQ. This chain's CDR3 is CASSLTGNQETQYF. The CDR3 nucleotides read TGCGCCAGCAGCCTTACAGGGAACCAAGAGACCCAGTACTTC.

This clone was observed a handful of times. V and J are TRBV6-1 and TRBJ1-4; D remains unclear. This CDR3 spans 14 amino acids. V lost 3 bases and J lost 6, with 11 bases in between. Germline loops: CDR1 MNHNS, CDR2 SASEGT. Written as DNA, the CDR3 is TGTGCCAGCAGTGATTTCGTTAGCTATGAAAAACTGTTTTTT. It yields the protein CASSDFVSYEKLFF.

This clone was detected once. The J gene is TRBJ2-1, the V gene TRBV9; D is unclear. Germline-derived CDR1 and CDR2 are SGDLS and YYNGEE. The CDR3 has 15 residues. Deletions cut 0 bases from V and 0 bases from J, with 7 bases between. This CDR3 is CASSVGWSSYNEQFF. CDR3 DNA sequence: TGTGCCAGCAGCGTAGGGTGGAGCTCCTACAATGAGCAGTTCTTC.

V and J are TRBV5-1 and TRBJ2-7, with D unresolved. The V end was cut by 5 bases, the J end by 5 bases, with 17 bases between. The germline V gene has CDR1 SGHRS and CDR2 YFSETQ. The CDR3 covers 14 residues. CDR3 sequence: CASSPPGRPHEQYF. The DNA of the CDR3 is TGCGCCAGCAGTCCCCCGGGTAGGCCCCACGAGCAGTACTTC.

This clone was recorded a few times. The CDR3 spells CASSQVVGPNTEAFF. In DNA, the CDR3 is TGTGCCAGCAGCCAAGTGGTGGGGCCGAACACTGAAGCTTTCTTT. The gene calls are TRBV4-2 and TRBJ1-1, with TRBD1 as a possible D gene (5 bases). This CDR3 has 15 residues. Trimming shortened V by 1 base and J by 1 base, and 10 bases separated the two germline ends. CDR1 and CDR2 from the germline V gene are LGHNA and YNFKEQ.

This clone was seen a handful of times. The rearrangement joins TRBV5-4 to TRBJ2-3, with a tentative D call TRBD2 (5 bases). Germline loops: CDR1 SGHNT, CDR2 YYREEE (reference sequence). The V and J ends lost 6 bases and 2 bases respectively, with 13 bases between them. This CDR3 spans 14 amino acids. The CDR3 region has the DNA TGTGCCAGCACCCGGCCGGGGTACACAGATACGCAGTATTTT. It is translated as CASTRPGYTDTQYF.

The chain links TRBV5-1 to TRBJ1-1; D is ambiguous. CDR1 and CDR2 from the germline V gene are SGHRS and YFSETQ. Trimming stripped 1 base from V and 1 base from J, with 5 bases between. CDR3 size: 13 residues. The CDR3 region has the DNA TGCGCCAGCAGCTTGCAAGCGAACACTGAAGCTTTCTTT. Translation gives CASSLQANTEAFF. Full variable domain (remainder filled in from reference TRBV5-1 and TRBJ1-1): KAGVTQTPRYLIKTRGQQVTLSCSPISGHRSVSWYQQTPGQGLQFLFEYFSETQRNKGNFPGRFSGRQFSNSRSEMNVSTLELGDSALYLCASSLQANTEAFFGQGTRLTVV.